What follows is one TCR beta chain and its context. Antigen unknown. The data derive from a study of T-cell reconstitution after alpha-beta-depleted transplantation in children. Overall study findings and caveats: The main origin of T-cell counts and diversity one year after transplant was newly produced T cells. High day-60 TCRbeta diversity in some patients came from surviving recipient T cells and thymic progenitors. Reportedly, roughly two months post-transplant, alpha-beta T cells arose from several hundred expanded graft clones.

As it was prepared, the TCRbeta library received unique molecular identifiers. TCRdb processed the PCR reads anew with MiXCR; each CDR3 protein has one entry. This table has some 200,000 distinct CDR3 sequences, 7.5% to 9.5% appearing once. Sequencing used PBMCs, mostly from graft donor cells, obtained 360 days after TCRalphabeta/CD19-depleted stem cell transplant. The sequence derives from a male patient aged 2-9 years who had a stem cell transplant for acute myeloid leukemia, so the T cells may come from the graft donor.

The CDR3 DNA reads as TGCGCCAGCAGCCAACTTATAGCGGGAGGAGGGGATACGCAGTATTTT. It translates to CASSQLIAGGGDTQYF. The gene calls are TRBV4-3 and TRBJ2-3; 10 nucleotides agree with TRBD2. CDR1 is LGHNA, CDR2 YSLEER, per germline. Trimming removed 2 bases from V and 6 bases from J; junction bases left unmatched: 8. This CDR3 contains 16 residues.